This record covers a single T cell receptor (beta chain). Method: immunoSEQ multiplex PCR; TCRdb's copy keeps in-frame clones and lacks some. The sample carries around 600,000 clones, approximately 96% recorded once. This sample is drawn from a study of shared clonotypes between healthy human individuals. Naive CD8 isolation took CD45RO-negative cells positively selected for CCR7 and excluded terminally differentiated effector memory CD45RA+ cells. There are 15 residues in the CDR3. Germline loops: CDR1 LNHDA, CDR2 SQIVND (reference sequence). J was trimmed by 2 bases and V by 5 bases; bases with no gene match: 8.

The chain employs TRBV19 and TRBJ2-7; 8 bases fit TRBD1. This TCR was recovered from a woman between 25 and 40 years old in good health. The sequenced sample consisted of naive CD8+ T cells sorted from blood. CDR3: CASSPSPGQAYEQYF. CDR3 bases: TGTGCCAGTAGTCCCTCTCCGGGACAGGCCTACGAGCAGTACTTC.